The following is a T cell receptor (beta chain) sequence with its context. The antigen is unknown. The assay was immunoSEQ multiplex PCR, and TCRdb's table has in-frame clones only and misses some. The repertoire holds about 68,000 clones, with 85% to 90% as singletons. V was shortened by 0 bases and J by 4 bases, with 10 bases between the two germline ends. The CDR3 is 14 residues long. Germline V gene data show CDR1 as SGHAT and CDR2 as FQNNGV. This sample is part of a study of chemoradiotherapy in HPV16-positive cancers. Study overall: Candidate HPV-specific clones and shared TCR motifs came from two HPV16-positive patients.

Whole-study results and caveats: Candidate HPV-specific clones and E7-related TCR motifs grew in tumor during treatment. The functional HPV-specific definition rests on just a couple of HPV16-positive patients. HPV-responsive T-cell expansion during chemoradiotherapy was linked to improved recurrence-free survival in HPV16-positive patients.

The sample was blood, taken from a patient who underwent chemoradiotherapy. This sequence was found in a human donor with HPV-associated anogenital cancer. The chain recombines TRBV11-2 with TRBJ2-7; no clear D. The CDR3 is CASSLESFSYEQYF. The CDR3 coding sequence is TGTGCCAGCAGCTTAGAGTCATTCTCGTACGAGCAGTACTTC.